This T cell receptor (beta chain) was sequenced for a study of STAT5B mutations in CD4+ large granular lymphocyte leukemia. V was cut by 2 bases and J by 9 bases, with 8 bases left in between. The CDR3 contains 12 residues. Germline-derived CDR1 and CDR2 are SEHNR and FQNEAQ (reference sequence). This was a survey-level run. Generated by immunoSEQ multiplex PCR, the TCRdb table keeps only in-frame clones and is missing some. The table includes about 50,000 clones, roughly 84% detected once. Input material: CD4+ T cells from blood buffy coats. This clonotype was obtained from a human donor in good health. The chain has TRBV7-9 and TRBJ2-1; D ambiguous. The DNA for the CDR3 is TGTGCCAGCAGCTTATCCCCGAGTGAGCAGTTCTTC. It translates to CASSLSPSEQFF.